This T cell receptor (beta chain) was observed in a study of blood T cell repertoires in COVID-19. Study-level information: Some COVID-19 samples were acute and others convalescent; all came from the United States, Italy and Spain. PBMCs, B-cell-depleted T cells, or T cells provided the cDNA or gDNA that made up the material.

The protocol was immunoSEQ multiplex PCR, while the TCRdb copy is restricted to in-frame clones and leaves out a portion. Of around 230,000 clones listed, 80% to 90% were seen once; the top ten hold under 14%. In this sample, this clone turned up a few times. The Seattle site enrolled patients during active infection and followed them longitudinally. The CDR3 runs 11 residues. Germline V gene sequence: CDR1 DFQATT, CDR2 SNEGSKA (reference sequence). The ends were cut back, 5 bases at V and 4 bases at J, with 6 bases in the middle. The chain employs TRBV20-1 and TRBJ2-1; the D is unclear. This receptor was taken from a man aged 45 to 65 with COVID-19, enrolled during active disease. The sample comprised peripheral blood. The DNA of the CDR3 is TGCAGTGCTCCCCTATACAATGAGCAGTTCTTC. It translates to CSAPLYNEQFF.